These 25 T cell receptor beta chains were sequenced from one sample in a study of blood T cell repertoires in COVID-19. TCRdb's copy holds only in-frame clones and misses some; the assay was immunoSEQ multiplex PCR. The repertoire holds 300,000 to 400,000 clones, about 88% seen once, with 1.2% in the top ten. Material for sequencing was PBMCs or T cells enriched from blood (not recorded which). The receptors derive from a woman in her late teens or twenties who had recovered from COVID-19.

The CDR3, as DNA: TGTGCCAGTCAAGCCGGGGGAGCTAAAACAGATACGCAGTATTTT. Its translation is CASQAGGAKTDTQYF. The chain carries TRBV3-1 (or the pseudogene TRBV3-2) and TRBJ2-3, with a tentative D call TRBD2 (6 bases). CDR3 length equals 15 residues. Germline CDR1 is LGHDT and CDR2 is YNNKEL (reference sequence). The V gene lost 9 bases and the J gene lost 3 bases, with 19 bases spanning the gap.

The chain uses TRBV9 and TRBJ1-1; D unclear. From germline, CDR1 is SGDLS and CDR2 YYNGEE. This CDR3 spans 17 amino acids. V dropped 3 bases and J dropped 3 bases, with 21 bases sitting between them. The CDR3: CASSAATRRGRDTEAFF. CDR3 DNA: TGTGCCAGCAGCGCCGCAACCCGCCGAGGGCGGGACACTGAAGCTTTCTTT.

The genes are TRBV2 and TRBJ2-1; 9 positions agree with TRBD1. Germline V CDR1 and CDR2: SNHLY, FYNNEI. CDR3 length: 19 amino acids. V was pared by 4 bases and J by 2 bases, with 15 bases of the junction left unmatched. Written as DNA, the CDR3 is TGTGCCAGCAGTGGTCTGACAGGGGGGACTCGGGTCCCCTACAATGAGCAGTTCTTC. It is translated as CASSGLTGGTRVPYNEQFF.

The CDR3 DNA sequence: TGTGCCAGCTCAACGGGACAAGGAGCTTTCTTT. It translates to CASSTGQGAFF. The rearrangement joins TRBV18 to TRBJ1-1, with a tentative D call TRBD1 (6 bases). Per the germline V gene, CDR1 is KGHSH and CDR2 is LQKENI. The CDR3 runs 11 residues. The V gene lost 5 bases and the J gene lost 10 bases, with 11 bases spanning the gap.

V and J are TRBV4-1 and TRBJ2-3, with 9 positions matching TRBD2. V lost 1 base to trimming and J lost 0 bases; unmatched junction nucleotides: 11. The germline CDR1 and CDR2 sequences are MGHRA and YSYEKL. The CDR3 length is 19 residues. CDR3 sequence: CASSQAVGAGGPSTDTQYF. CDR3 bases: TGCGCCAGCAGCCAAGCTGTTGGAGCGGGGGGACCAAGCACAGATACGCAGTATTTT.

The chain uses TRBV6-1 and TRBJ1-3; D perhaps matches TRBD1 (5 bases). V shed 1 base and J shed 6 bases, with 10 bases lying between them. The CDR3 sequence is 14 residues long. Germline values: CDR1 MNHNS, CDR2 SASEGT. The CDR3 region is CASSEVGRANTIYF. The CDR3 coding sequence is TGTGCCAGCAGTGAAGTCGGCAGGGCAAACACCATATATTTT.

The rearrangement links TRBV11-2 to TRBJ1-4; D is undetermined. Germline loops: CDR1 SGHAT, CDR2 FQNNGV. The CDR3 extends over 14 amino acids. Trimming shortened V by 4 bases and J by 0 bases, and 6 bases separated the two germline ends. The CDR3 nucleotides are TGTGCCAGCAGCTCGGTTGCAACTAATGAAAAACTGTTTTTT. Translating it yields CASSSVATNEKLFF.

The V gene is TRBV5-1, the J gene TRBJ1-1, with TRBD1 identical over 8 bases. In germline, CDR1 is SGHRS, CDR2 YFSETQ. The J segment lost 2 bases and the V segment lost 3 bases, leaving 6 bases of the junction unmatched. The length of the CDR3 is 15 residues. Written as DNA, the CDR3 is TGCGCCAGCAGCTCACTGGGACAGGCCAACACTGAAGCTTTCTTT. Encoded protein: CASSSLGQANTEAFF.

The chain couples TRBV3-1 (or the pseudogene TRBV3-2) to TRBJ2-7; D remains unclear. Trimming removed 4 bases from V and 0 bases from J, with 19 bases in between. Germline lookup yields CDR1 LGHDT and CDR2 YNNKEL (reference sequence). The CDR3 runs to 17 residues. CDR3 DNA: TGTGCCAGCAGCCTCGGATTTGTCGGTTCTAGCTCCTACGAGCAGTACTTC. Its protein is CASSLGFVGSSSYEQYF.

The rearrangement uses TRBV7-9 and TRBJ2-1; possibly TRBD1 for D (5 bases). V shed 1 base and J shed 4 bases, with 5 bases lying between them. The V gene's germline CDR1 is SEHNR and CDR2 FQNEAQ (reference sequence). This CDR3 contains 13 residues. Written as DNA, the CDR3 is TGTGCCAGCAGCTTAGGACAGTACAATGAGCAGTTCTTC. Protein sequence: CASSLGQYNEQFF.

V is TRBV4-1 and J is TRBJ2-7; unclear D gene. Trimming cost V 0 bases and J 0 bases, with 15 bases left between them. Germline V gives CDR1 MGHRA, CDR2 YSYEKL. The CDR3 contains 17 residues. CDR3 in amino acids: CASSQDQVPRPSYEQYF. For the CDR3, the DNA is TGCGCCAGCAGCCAAGATCAGGTCCCCCGGCCCTCCTACGAGCAGTACTTC.

The chain links TRBV11-3 to TRBJ1-3; D not certain. The germline V and J ends were trimmed by 5 bases and 0 bases, with 2 bases remaining between them. The CDR3 extends over 12 amino acids. From germline, CDR1 is SGHNT and CDR2 YENEEA. Written as DNA, the CDR3 is TGTGCCAGCAGCCTCTCTGGAAACACCATATATTTT. This gives the protein CASSLSGNTIYF.

V usage is TRBV19 and J usage is TRBJ1-1; 10 bases line up with TRBD1. The V segment lost 10 bases and the J segment 3 bases; nucleotides outside the gene matches: 5. The germline gives CDR1 LNHDA, CDR2 SQIVND (reference sequence). The CDR3 contains 13 residues. The CDR3 DNA follows: TGTGCCACCGAGGGACAGGGGTACACTGAAGCTTTCTTT. As protein: CATEGQGYTEAFF.

The chain couples TRBV27 to TRBJ2-1, with D perhaps TRBD2 (5 bases). The germline gives CDR1 MNHEY, CDR2 SMNVEV (reference sequence). There are 14 residues in the CDR3. V dropped 2 bases and J dropped 0 bases, with 5 bases sitting between them. The CDR3 nucleotides are TGTGCCAGCAGTTTAGACTACTCCTACAATGAGCAGTTCTTC. Its protein is CASSLDYSYNEQFF.

This clone occurred a few times. The chain uses TRBV19 and TRBJ2-2; tentatively, D is TRBD1 (6 bases). The V gene's germline CDR1 is LNHDA and CDR2 SQIVND (reference sequence). Between the trimmed V and J ends, which lost 6 bases and 4 bases, there was a span of 18 bases. CDR3 length: 16 residues. CDR3 sequence reads: CASSAPPGHSTGELFF. DNA of the CDR3: TGTGCCAGTAGCGCCCCCCCGGGACATAGCACCGGGGAGCTGTTTTTT.

The rearrangement uses TRBV5-4 and TRBJ1-6; D remains unclear. The CDR3 totals 15 residues. Germline CDR1 and CDR2: SGHNT and YYREEE (reference sequence). The V and J ends lost 4 bases and 0 bases respectively, with 8 bases between them. The CDR3 nucleotides are TGTGCCAGCAGCCCTGGTAGCTCCTATAATTCACCCCTCCACTTT. Residues: CASSPGSSYNSPLHF.

This rearrangement joins TRBV5-1 to TRBJ1-2, with D perhaps TRBD1 (5 bases). This CDR3 spans 14 amino acids. Germline values: CDR1 SGHRS, CDR2 YFSETQ. Trimming stripped 4 bases from V and 8 bases from J, with 18 bases between. DNA for the CDR3: TGCGCCAGCAGCGCCCGGGGGGGTGATTACGGCTACACCTTC. It translates to CASSARGGDYGYTF.

The rearrangement joins TRBV4-1 to TRBJ1-2; the D gene is possibly TRBD1 (6 bases). V gave up 7 bases and J gave up 0 bases, with 18 bases separating them. Germline CDR1 MGHRA, CDR2 YSYEKL. This CDR3 contains 16 residues. CDR3 nucleotides: TGCGCCAGCACAACAGTGCGGACAGATCCTAACTATGGCTACACCTTC. Encoded protein: CASTTVRTDPNYGYTF.

The chain couples TRBV6-5 to TRBJ1-5; TRBD1 matches 11 bases. This CDR3 contains 14 residues. Germline trimming cut 5 bases from V and 7 bases from J; bases unmatched to any gene: 4. Germline V CDR1 and CDR2: MNHEY, SVGAGI. DNA of the CDR3: TGTGCCAGCAGTATGGACAGGGGGCACCAGCCCCAGCATTTT. It codes for CASSMDRGHQPQHF.

The chain recombines TRBV4-3 with TRBJ1-4; D is unresolved. The germline V gene has CDR1 LGHNA and CDR2 YSLEER. The CDR3 loop spans 12 amino acids. Trimming cost V 0 bases and J 11 bases, with 7 bases left between them. The CDR3 loop is CASSQDWRKLFF. The CDR3, as DNA: TGCGCCAGCAGCCAAGATTGGAGGAAACTGTTTTTT.

This chain uses TRBV4-1 with TRBJ1-4, with a weak D call TRBD1 (6 bases). V was trimmed by 2 bases and J by 0 bases, leaving 13 bases between them. Germline values: CDR1 MGHRA, CDR2 YSYEKL. The CDR3 contains 17 residues. In DNA, the CDR3 is TGCGCCAGCAGCCAAATTGTGGCAGGGGCAACTAATGAAAAACTGTTTTTT. Its protein is CASSQIVAGATNEKLFF.

V is TRBV30 and J is TRBJ1-2; 12 bases match TRBD1. The V and J ends lost 7 bases and 8 bases, in that order; junction bases with no gene match: 5. Germline V gives CDR1 GTSNPN, CDR2 SVGIG (reference sequence). This CDR3 contains 12 residues. In nucleotides, the CDR3 is TGTGCCTCAGACGGGACAGGGGGCGGCTACACCTTC. This gives the protein CASDGTGGGYTF.

This clone was recorded once. This chain uses TRBV2 with TRBJ1-1; 8 bases agree with TRBD1. J gave up 4 bases and V 8 bases, and 9 bases lay outside the gene matches. Germline V gene lookup returns CDR1 SNHLY and CDR2 FYNNEI. CDR3 size: 14 residues. The DNA for the CDR3 is TGTGCCAGCGGAACGGACAGGGTCTTCACTGAAGCTTTCTTT. It translates to CASGTDRVFTEAFF.

The rearrangement links TRBV12-5 to TRBJ2-5, with 10 bases that match TRBD1. V shed 1 base and J 3 bases; nucleotides not matched to a gene: 14. The CDR3 runs 19 residues. CDR1 and CDR2 from the germline V gene are LGHNT and FRNRAP. CDR3 DNA: TGTGCTAGTGGTTTGGGCCCTAAGACAGGGGGCCTGGGCGAAGAGACCCAGTACTTC. As protein: CASGLGPKTGGLGEETQYF.

The rearrangement joins TRBV18 to TRBJ1-1, with D maybe TRBD1 (5 bases). CDR3 length equals 14 residues. The germline V and J ends were trimmed by 3 bases and 2 bases, with 10 bases remaining between them. The germline CDR1 and CDR2 sequences are KGHSH and LQKENI. The CDR3 region is CASSPFQGNTEAFF. The CDR3 DNA reads TGTGCCAGCTCACCGTTCCAGGGAAACACTGAAGCTTTCTTT.